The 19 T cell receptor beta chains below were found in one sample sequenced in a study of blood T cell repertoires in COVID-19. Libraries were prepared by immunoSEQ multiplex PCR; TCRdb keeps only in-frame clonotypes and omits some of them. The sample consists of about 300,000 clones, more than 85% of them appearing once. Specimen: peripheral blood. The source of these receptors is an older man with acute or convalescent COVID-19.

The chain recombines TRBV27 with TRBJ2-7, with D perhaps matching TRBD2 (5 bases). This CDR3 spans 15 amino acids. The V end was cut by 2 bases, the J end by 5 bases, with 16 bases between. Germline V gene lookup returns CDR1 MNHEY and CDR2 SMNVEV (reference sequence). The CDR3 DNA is TGTGCCAGCAGTTTAGGACGGGCCCTCGGGGACGAGCAGTACTTC. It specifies CASSLGRALGDEQYF.

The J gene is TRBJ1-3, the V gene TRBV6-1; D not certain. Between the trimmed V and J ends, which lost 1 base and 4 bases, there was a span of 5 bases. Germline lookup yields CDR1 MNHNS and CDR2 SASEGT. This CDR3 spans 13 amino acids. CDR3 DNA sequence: TGTGCCAGCAGTGAAGTTGGCGGAAACACCATATATTTT. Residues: CASSEVGGNTIYF.

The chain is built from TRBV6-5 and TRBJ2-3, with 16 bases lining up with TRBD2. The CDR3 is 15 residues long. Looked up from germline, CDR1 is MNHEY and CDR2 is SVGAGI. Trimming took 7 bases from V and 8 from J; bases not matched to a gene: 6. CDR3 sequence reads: CASTPGLAGGGTQYF. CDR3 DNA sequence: TGTGCCAGCACCCCGGGACTAGCGGGAGGGGGTACGCAGTATTTT.

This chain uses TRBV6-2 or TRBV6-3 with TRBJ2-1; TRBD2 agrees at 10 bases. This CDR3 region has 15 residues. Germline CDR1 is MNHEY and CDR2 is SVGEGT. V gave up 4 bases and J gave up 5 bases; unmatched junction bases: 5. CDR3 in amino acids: CASSFSGGPNNEQFF. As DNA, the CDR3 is TGTGCCAGCAGTTTTAGCGGGGGGCCGAACAATGAGCAGTTCTTC.

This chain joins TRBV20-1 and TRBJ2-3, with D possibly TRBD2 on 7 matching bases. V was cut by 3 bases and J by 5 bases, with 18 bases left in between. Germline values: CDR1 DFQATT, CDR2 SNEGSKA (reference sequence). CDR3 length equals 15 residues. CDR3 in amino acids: CSASIWGGRGDTQYF. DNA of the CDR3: TGCAGTGCTAGTATATGGGGGGGCCGTGGAGATACGCAGTATTTT.

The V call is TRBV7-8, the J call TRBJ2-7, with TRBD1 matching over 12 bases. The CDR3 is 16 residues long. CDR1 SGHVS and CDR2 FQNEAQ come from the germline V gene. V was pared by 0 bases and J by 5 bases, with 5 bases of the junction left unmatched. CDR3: CASSLAGTGGENEQYF. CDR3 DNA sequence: TGTGCCAGCAGCTTAGCCGGGACAGGGGGCGAGAACGAGCAGTACTTC.

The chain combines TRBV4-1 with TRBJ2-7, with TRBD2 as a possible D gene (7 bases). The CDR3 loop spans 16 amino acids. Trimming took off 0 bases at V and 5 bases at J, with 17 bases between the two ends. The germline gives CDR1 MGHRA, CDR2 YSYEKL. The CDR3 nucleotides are TGCGCCAGCAGCCAAGATCGAGGGGGGGCTATCAACGAGCAGTACTTC. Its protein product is CASSQDRGGAINEQYF.

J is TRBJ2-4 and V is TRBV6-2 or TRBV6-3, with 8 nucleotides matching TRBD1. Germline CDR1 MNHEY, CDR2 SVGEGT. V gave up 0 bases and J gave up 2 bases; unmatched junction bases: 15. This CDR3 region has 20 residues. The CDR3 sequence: CASSYSILTQGAGSKNIQYF. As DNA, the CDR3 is TGTGCCAGCAGTTACTCGATTTTAACCCAGGGGGCTGGGTCCAAAAACATTCAGTACTTC.

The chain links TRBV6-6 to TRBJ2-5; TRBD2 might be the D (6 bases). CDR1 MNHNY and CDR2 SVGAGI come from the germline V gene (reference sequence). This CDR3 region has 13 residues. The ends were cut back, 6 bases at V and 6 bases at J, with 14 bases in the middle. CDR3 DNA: TGTGCCAGCAGCCTCCCGGGAGCGAAGACCCAGTACTTC. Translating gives CASSLPGAKTQYF.

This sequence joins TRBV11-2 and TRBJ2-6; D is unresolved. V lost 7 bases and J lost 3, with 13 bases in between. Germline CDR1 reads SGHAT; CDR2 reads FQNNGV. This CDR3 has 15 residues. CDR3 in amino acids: CASTRVGGGANVLTF. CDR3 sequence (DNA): TGTGCCAGCACCCGGGTAGGTGGTGGGGCCAACGTCCTGACTTTC.

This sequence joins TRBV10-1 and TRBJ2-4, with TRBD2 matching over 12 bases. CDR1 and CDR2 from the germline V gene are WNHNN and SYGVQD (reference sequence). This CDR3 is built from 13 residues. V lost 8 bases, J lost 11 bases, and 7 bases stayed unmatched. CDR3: CASSPGLAGFQYF. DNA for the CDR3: TGCGCCAGCTCTCCGGGACTAGCGGGCTTTCAGTACTTC.

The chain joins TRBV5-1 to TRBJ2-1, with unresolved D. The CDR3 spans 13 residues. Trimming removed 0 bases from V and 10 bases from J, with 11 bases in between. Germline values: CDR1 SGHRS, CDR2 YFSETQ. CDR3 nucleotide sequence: TGCGCCAGCAGCTTGGGGTCAGGATACGAGCAGTTCTTC. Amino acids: CASSLGSGYEQFF.

This CDR3 reads CASSPSGIRYGSYNEQFF. CDR3 bases: TGTGCCAGCAGCCCTAGCGGGATACGGTATGGGTCCTACAATGAGCAGTTCTTC. The chain joins TRBV5-4 to TRBJ2-1, with TRBD2 matching 9 bases. V was clipped by 4 bases and J by 1 base; unmatched bases: 12. Germline V gene data show CDR1 as SGHNT and CDR2 as YYREEE (reference sequence). This CDR3 is built from 18 residues.

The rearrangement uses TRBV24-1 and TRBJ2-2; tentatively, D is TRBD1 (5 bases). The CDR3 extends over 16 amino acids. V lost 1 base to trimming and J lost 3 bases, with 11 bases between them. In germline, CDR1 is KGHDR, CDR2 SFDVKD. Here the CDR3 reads CATSDFSAGYTGELFF. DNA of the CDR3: TGTGCCACCAGTGATTTCTCCGCAGGGTACACCGGGGAGCTGTTTTTT.

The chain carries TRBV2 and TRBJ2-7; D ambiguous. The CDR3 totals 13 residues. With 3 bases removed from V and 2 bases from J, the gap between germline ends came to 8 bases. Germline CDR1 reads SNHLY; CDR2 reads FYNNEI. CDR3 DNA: TGTGCCAGCAGTGACAGTCCAGCCTACGAGCAGTACTTC. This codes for CASSDSPAYEQYF.

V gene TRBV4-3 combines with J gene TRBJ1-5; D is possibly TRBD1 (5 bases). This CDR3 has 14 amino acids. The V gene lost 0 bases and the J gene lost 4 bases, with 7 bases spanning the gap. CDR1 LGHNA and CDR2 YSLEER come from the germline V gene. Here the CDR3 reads CASSQEGRNQPQHF. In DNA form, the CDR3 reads TGCGCCAGCAGCCAAGAGGGGCGGAATCAGCCCCAGCATTTT.

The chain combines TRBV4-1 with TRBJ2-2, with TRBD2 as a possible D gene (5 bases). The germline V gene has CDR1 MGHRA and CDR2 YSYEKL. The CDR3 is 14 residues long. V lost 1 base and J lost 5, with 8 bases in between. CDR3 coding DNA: TGCGCCAGCAGCCAAGGAGAGGGAACCGGGGAGCTGTTTTTT. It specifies CASSQGEGTGELFF.

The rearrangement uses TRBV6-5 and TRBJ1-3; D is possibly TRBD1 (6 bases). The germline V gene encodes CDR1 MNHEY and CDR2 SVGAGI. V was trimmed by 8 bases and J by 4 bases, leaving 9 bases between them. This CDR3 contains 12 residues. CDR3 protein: CASGGGGNTIYF. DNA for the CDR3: TGTGCCAGCGGGGGCGGAGGAAACACCATATATTTT.

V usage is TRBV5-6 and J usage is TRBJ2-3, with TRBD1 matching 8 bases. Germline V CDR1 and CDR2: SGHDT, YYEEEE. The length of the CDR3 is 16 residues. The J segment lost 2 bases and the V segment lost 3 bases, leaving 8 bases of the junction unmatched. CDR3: CASSYRQGRYTDTQYF. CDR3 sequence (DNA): TGTGCCAGCAGCTACCGACAGGGGCGGTACACAGATACGCAGTATTTT.